This T cell receptor (beta chain) was identified in a study of T-cell reconstitution after alpha-beta-depleted transplantation in children. This clonotype was seen only a few times. Unique molecular identifiers were incorporated when the TCRbeta library was constructed. TCRdb reanalysed the PCR reads using MiXCR and keeps one entry per CDR3 protein. The repertoire consists of around 500,000 distinct CDR3 sequences, with approximately 13% occurring once and the leading ten covering around 6.1%. CDR1 SGHAT and CDR2 FQNNGV come from the germline V gene. V gave up 1 base and J gave up 5 bases; unmatched junction bases: 4. CDR3 length: 14 amino acids.

The receptor was isolated from a human donor who donated a stem cell graft to a child with combined immunodeficiency. The sample here was PBMCs from the stem cell graft donor, taken from the stem cell graft. The V gene is TRBV11-2, the J gene TRBJ2-5; TRBD2 aligns across 7 bases. The CDR3 sequence is CASSLAGRSETQYF. The CDR3 coding sequence is TGTGCCAGCAGCTTAGCCGGGAGGTCGGAGACCCAGTACTTC. Together with reference TRBV11-2 and TRBJ2-5, the CDR3 gives the full variable domain: EAGVAQSPRYKIIEKRQSVAFWCNPISGHATLYWYQQILGQGPKLLIQFQNNGVVDDSQLPKDRFSAERLKGVDSTLKIQPAKLEDSAVYLCASSLAGRSETQYFGPGTRLLVL.